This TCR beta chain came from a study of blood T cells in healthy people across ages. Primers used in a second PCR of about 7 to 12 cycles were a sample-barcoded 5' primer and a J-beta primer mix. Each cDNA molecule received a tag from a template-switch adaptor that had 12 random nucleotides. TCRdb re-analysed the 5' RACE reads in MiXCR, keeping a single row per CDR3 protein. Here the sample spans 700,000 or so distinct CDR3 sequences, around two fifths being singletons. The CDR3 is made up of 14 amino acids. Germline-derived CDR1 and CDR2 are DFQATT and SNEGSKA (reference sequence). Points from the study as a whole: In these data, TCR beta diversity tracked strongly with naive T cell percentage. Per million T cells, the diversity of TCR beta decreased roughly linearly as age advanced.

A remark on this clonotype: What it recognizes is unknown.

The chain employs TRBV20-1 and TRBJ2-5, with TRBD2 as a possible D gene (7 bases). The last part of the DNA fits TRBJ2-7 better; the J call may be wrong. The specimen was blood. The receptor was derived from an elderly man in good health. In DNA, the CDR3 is TGCAGTGCTAGGAGAGGGGGGGCGGACTACGAGCAGTACTTC. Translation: CSARRGGADYEQYF.